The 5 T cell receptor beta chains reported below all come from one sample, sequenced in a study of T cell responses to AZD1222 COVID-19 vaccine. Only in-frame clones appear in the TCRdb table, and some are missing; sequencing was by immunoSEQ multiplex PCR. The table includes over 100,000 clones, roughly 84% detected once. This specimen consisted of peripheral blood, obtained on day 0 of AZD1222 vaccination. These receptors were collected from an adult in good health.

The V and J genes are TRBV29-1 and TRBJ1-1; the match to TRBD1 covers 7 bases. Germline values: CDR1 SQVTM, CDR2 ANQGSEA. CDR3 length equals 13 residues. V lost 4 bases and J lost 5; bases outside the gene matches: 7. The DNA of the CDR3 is TGCAGCGTTGCGCTGACAGGGAAGACTGAAGCTTTCTTT. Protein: CSVALTGKTEAFF. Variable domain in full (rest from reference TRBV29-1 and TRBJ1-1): SAVISQKPSRDICQRGTSLTIQCQVDSQVTMMFWYRQQPGQSLTLIATANQGSEATYESGFVIDKFPISRPNLTFSTLTVSNMSPEDSSIYLCSVALTGKTEAFFGQGTRLTVV.

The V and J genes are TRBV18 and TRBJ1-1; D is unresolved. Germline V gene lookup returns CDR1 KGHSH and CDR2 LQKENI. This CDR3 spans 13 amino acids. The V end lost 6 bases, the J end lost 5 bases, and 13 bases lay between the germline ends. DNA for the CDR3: TGTGCCAGCTCCCAAAAAGTGGATACTGAAGCTTTCTTT. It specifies CASSQKVDTEAFF.

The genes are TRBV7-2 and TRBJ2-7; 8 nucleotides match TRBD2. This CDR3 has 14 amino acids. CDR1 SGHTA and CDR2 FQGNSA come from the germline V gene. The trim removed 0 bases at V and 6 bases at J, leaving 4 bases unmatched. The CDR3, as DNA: TGTGCCAGCAGCTTAGCAGCGGGAGACTCCGAGCAGTACTTC. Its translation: CASSLAAGDSEQYF.

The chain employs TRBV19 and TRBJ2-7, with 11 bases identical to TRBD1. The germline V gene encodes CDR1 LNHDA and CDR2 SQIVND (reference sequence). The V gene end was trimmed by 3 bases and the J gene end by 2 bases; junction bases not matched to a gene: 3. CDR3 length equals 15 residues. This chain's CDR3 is CASSMDRGRAYEQYF. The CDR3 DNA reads TGTGCCAGTAGTATGGACAGGGGGCGAGCCTACGAGCAGTACTTC.

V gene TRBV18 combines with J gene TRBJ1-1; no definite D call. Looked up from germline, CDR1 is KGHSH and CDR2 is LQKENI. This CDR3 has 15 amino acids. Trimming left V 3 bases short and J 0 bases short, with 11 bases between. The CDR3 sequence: CASSPEGRVNTEAFF. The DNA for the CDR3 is TGTGCCAGCTCACCTGAGGGTAGGGTGAACACTGAAGCTTTCTTT. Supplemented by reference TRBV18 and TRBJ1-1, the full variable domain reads NAGVMQNPRHLVRRRGQEARLRCSPMKGHSHVYWYRQLPEEGLKFMVYLQKENIIDESGMPKERFSAEFPKEGPSILRIQQVVRGDSAAYFCASSPEGRVNTEAFFGQGTRLTVV.